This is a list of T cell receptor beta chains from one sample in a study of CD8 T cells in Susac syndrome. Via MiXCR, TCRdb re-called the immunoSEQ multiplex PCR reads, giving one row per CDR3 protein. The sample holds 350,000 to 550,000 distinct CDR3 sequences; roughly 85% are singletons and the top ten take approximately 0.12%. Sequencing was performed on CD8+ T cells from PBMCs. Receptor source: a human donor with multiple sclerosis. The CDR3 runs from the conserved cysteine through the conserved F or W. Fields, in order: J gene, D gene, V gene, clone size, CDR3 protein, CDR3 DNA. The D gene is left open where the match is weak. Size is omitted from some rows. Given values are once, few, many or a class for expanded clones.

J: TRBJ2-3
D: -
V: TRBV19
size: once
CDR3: CASSSGDGDTQYF
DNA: TGTGCCAGTAGTAGCGGGGACGGAGATACGCAGTATTTT

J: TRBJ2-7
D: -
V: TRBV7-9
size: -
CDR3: CASSSSSSGLPLYEQYF
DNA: TGTGCCAGCAGCTCCTCGTCTTCGGGACTTCCCCTCTACGAGCAGTACTTC

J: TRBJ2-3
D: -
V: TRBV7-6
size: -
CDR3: CASGDESTDTQYF
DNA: TGTGCCAGCGGGGATGAGAGCACAGATACGCAGTATTTT

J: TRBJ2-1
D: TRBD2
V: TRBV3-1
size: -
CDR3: CASRHGGTSGLNEQFF
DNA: TGTGCCAGCAGACACGGAGGGACTAGCGGCCTCAATGAGCAGTTCTTC

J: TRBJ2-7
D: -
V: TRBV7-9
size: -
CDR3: CASSLGRLLAHEQYF
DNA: TGTGCCAGCAGCCTTGGGAGGCTCCTGGCCCACGAGCAGTACTTC

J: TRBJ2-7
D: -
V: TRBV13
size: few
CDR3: CASSLASHEQYF
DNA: TGTGCCAGCAGCCTGGCTTCCCACGAGCAGTACTTC

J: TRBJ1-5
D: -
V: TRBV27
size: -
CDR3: CASSLKGWGQPQHF
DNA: TGTGCCAGCAGTTTGAAAGGGTGGGGTCAGCCCCAGCATTTT

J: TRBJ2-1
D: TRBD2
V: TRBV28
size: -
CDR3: CASSPFLAGGHNEQFF
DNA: TGTGCCAGCAGTCCCTTTCTAGCGGGAGGCCACAATGAGCAGTTCTTC

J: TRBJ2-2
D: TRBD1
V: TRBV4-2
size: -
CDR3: CASSHTGDTGELFF
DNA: TGTGCCAGCAGCCACACAGGGGACACCGGGGAGCTGTTTTTT

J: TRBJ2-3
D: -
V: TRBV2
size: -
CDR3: CASSEATGPTDTQYF
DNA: TGTGCCAGCAGTGAAGCTACCGGGCCCACAGATACGCAGTATTTT

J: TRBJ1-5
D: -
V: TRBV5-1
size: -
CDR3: CASSLGFEGRSNQPQHF
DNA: TGCGCCAGCAGCTTGGGTTTTGAGGGCAGAAGCAATCAGCCCCAGCATTTT

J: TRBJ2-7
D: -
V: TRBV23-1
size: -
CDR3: CAITFGGLTYEQYF
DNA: TGCGCCATCACTTTTGGGGGACTCACCTACGAGCAGTACTTC

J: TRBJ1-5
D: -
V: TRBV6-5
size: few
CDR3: CASSYSRGPQHF
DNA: TGTGCCAGCAGTTACTCTCGGGGGCCCCAGCATTTT

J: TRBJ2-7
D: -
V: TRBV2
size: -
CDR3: CASSVEGAEQYF
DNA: TGTGCCAGCAGTGTGGAGGGGGCCGAGCAGTACTTC

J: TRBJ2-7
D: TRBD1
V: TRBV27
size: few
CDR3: CASSPQGQIEYEQYF
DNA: TGTGCCAGCAGTCCACAGGGACAGATAGAATACGAGCAGTACTTC

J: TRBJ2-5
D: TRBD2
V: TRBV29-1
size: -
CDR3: CSVEPLAGEEETQYF
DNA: TGCAGCGTTGAACCTCTAGCGGGAGAGGAAGAGACCCAGTACTTC

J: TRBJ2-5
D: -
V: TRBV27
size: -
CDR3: CASSLYDSVQETQYF
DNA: TGTGCCAGCAGTTTATACGATTCAGTTCAAGAGACCCAGTACTTC

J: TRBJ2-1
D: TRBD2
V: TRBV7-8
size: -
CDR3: CASSFGLAGGFYNEQFF
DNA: TGTGCCAGCAGCTTCGGACTAGCGGGGGGGTTTTACAATGAGCAGTTCTTC

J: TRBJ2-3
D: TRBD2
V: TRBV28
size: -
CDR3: CASSSPGGRTTDTQYF
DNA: TGTGCCAGCAGTTCGCCCGGCGGGAGGACCACAGATACGCAGTATTTT

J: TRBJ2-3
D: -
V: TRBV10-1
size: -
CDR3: CASRGTSDTQYF
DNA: TGCGCCAGCAGGGGAACTTCAGATACGCAGTATTTT

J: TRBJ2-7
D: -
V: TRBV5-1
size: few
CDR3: CASSQDSAYEQYF
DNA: TGCGCCAGCAGCCAGGACAGTGCCTACGAGCAGTACTTC

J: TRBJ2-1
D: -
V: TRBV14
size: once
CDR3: CASSQTNLDEQFF
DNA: TGTGCCAGCAGCCAAACTAATCTCGATGAGCAGTTCTTC

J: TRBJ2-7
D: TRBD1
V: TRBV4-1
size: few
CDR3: CASSPGTGHEQYF
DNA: TGTGCCAGCAGCCCAGGGACAGGGCACGAGCAGTACTTC

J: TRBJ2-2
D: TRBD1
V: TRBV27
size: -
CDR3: CASSVTGITEELFF
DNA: TGTGCTAGCAGTGTGACAGGGATCACCGAGGAGCTGTTTTTT

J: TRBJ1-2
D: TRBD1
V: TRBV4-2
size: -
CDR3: CASSQVWDRANGYTF
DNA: TGTGCCAGCAGCCAAGTCTGGGACAGGGCAAATGGCTACACCTTC

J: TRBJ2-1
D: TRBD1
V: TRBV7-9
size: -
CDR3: CASSSRDRKIYEQFF
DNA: TGTGCCAGCAGCTCCCGGGACAGGAAGATATATGAGCAGTTCTTC

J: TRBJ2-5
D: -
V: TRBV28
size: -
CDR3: CASSTTGVQETQYF
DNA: TGTGCCAGCAGTACGACAGGAGTCCAAGAGACCCAGTACTTC

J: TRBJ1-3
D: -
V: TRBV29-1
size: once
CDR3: CSVGGPSGNTIYF
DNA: TGCAGCGTCGGGGGGCCCTCTGGAAACACCATATATTTT

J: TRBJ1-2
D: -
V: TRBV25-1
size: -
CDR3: CASSALRENNGYTF
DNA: TGTGCCAGCAGCGCCCTAAGAGAAAACAATGGCTACACCTTC

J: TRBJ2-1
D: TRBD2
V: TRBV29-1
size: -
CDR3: CSVGLAGINEQFF
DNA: TGCAGCGTTGGACTAGCGGGAATCAATGAGCAGTTCTTC

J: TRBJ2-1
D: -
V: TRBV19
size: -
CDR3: CASSMSRSSYNEQFF
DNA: TGTGCCAGTAGTATGAGCAGGAGCTCCTACAATGAGCAGTTCTTC

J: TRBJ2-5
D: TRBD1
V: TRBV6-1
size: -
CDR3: CASSVTGPVETQYF
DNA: TGTGCCAGCAGCGTGACAGGGCCAGTGGAGACCCAGTACTTC

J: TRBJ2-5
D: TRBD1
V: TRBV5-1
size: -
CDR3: CASSLAGGQGETQYF
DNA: TGCGCCAGCAGCTTGGCCGGGGGACAGGGTGAGACCCAGTACTTC

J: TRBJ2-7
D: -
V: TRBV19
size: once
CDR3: CASSSGSLGYEQYF
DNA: TGTGCCAGTAGTTCGGGATCTTTGGGCTACGAGCAGTACTTC

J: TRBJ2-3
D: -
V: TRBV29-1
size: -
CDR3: CSVEGGQAFSTDTQYF
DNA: TGCAGCGTTGAAGGGGGGCAGGCCTTTAGCACAGATACGCAGTATTTT

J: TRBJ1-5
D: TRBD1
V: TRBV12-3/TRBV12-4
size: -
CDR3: CASSSRQGVNQPQHF
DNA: TGTGCCAGCAGTTCCAGACAGGGGGTGAATCAGCCCCAGCATTTT

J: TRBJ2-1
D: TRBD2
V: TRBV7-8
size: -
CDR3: CASRHSGVNNEQFF
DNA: TGTGCCAGCAGACACAGCGGGGTCAACAATGAGCAGTTCTTC

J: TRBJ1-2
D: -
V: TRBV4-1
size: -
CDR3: CASSSDGGAGGYTF
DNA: TGCGCCAGCAGCTCGGACGGAGGGGCCGGGGGCTACACCTTC

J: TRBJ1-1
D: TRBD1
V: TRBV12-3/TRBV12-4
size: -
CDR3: CASRTGGRNTEAFF
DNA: TGTGCCAGCAGGACAGGGGGCCGGAACACTGAAGCTTTCTTT

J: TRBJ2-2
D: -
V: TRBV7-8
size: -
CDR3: CASSHNPRTVHKAGELFF
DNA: TGTGCCAGCAGCCACAATCCCCGGACAGTACATAAGGCCGGGGAGCTGTTTTTT

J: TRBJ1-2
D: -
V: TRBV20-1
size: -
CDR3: CSARPGSNYGYTF
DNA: TGCAGTGCTAGACCGGGGTCTAACTATGGCTACACCTTC

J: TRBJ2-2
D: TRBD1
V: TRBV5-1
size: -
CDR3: CASSYRGLNTGELFF
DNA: TGCGCCAGCAGCTACAGGGGCCTGAACACCGGGGAGCTGTTTTTT

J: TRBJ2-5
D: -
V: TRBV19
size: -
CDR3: CASRANREGLQETQYF
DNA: TGTGCCAGTAGAGCCAACAGGGAGGGACTCCAAGAGACCCAGTACTTC

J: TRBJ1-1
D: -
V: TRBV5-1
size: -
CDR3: CASSLRTVNTEAFF
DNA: TGCGCCAGCAGCTTGCGGACAGTGAACACTGAAGCTTTCTTT

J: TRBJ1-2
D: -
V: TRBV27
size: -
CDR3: CASSSLPGTKHPYTF
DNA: TGTGCCAGCAGTTCCCTCCCCGGGACCAAGCATCCCTACACCTTC

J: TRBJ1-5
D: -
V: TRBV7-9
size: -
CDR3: CASSLAAGPEMYQPQHF
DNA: TGTGCCAGCAGCTTAGCGGCAGGGCCTGAGATGTATCAGCCCCAGCATTTT

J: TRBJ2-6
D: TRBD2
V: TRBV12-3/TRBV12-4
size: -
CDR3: CASSLRGEAGANVLTF
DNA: TGTGCCAGCAGTTTACGGGGGGAGGCTGGGGCCAACGTCCTGACTTTC

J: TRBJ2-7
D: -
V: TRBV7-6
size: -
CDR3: CASSPSPAGRSFEQYF
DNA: TGTGCCAGCAGCCCGTCCCCGGCGGGCCGAAGTTTCGAGCAGTACTTC

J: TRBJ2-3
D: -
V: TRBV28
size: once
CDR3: CASSLVSHTDTQYF
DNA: TGTGCCAGCAGTTTGGTTAGTCACACAGATACGCAGTATTTT

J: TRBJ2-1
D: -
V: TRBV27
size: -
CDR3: CASGPGWLEQFF
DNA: TGTGCCAGCGGACCAGGCTGGCTTGAGCAGTTCTTC

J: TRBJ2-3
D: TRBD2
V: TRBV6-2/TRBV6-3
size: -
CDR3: CASSTVAGGHTDTQYF
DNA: TGTGCCAGCAGTACGGTAGCGGGGGGCCACACAGATACGCAGTATTTT

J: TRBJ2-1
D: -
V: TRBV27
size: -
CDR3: CASSPPYNRNEQFF
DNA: TGTGCCAGCAGTCCCCCCTATAACCGGAATGAGCAGTTCTTC

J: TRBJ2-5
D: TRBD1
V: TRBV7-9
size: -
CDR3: CASEPGTGIETQYF
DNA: TGTGCCAGCGAGCCCGGGACAGGAATAGAGACCCAGTACTTC

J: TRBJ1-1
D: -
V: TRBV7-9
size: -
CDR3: CASFQGSDTEAFF
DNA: TGTGCCAGCTTCCAGGGTTCGGACACTGAAGCTTTCTTT

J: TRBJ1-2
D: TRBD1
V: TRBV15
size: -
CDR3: CATSTPWTGEHYGYTF
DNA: TGTGCCACCAGCACCCCGTGGACAGGGGAGCACTATGGCTACACCTTC

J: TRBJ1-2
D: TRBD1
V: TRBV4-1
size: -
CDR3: CASSHLDRGLDGYTF
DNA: TGCGCCAGCAGCCACCTGGACAGGGGGCTCGATGGCTACACCTTC

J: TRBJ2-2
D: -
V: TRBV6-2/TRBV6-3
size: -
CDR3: CASRTRLGPSSANTGELFF
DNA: TGTGCCAGCAGGACCAGACTAGGCCCATCTTCCGCGAACACCGGGGAGCTGTTTTTT

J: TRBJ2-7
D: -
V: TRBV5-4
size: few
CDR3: CASSSPGATYEQYF
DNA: TGTGCCAGCAGCTCCCCCGGAGCGACCTACGAGCAGTACTTC

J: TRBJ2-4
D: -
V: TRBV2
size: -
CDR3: CATKAKNIQYF
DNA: TGTGCCACAAAAGCCAAAAACATTCAGTACTTC